The clone carrying this T cell receptor beta chain was counted between two and nine times. Its matching antigen is unknown. A sample-barcoded 5' primer and a J-beta primer mix were used in a second PCR of roughly 7 to 11 cycles. TCRdb passed the 5' RACE reads through MiXCR, listing each CDR3 protein once. The data contain almost 1 million distinct CDR3 sequences, roughly 50% of them seen just once; the ten biggest clones take up 20% to 25%. The data stem from a study of blood T cells in healthy people across ages. V was pared by 0 bases and J by 2 bases, with 9 bases of the junction left unmatched. This CDR3 is 17 amino acids long. Germline CDR1 is DFQATT and CDR2 is SNEGSKA (reference sequence). The study, taken as a whole, reports: TCR beta diversity tracked closely with naive T cell percentage.

The study drew donors from healthy Caucasian individuals in Russia aged roughly 6 to 90. Every participating donor contributed roughly 10 milliliters of peripheral blood through a draw. The chain joins TRBV20-1 to TRBJ2-1; 8 bases agree with TRBD2. Sample: blood. This TCR was sampled from a woman in her sixties in good health. The CDR3 DNA reads as TGCAGTGCTAGAGATCAGGCGGGAGGCCGACCCTACAATGAGCAGTTCTTC. Amino acid sequence: CSARDQAGGRPYNEQFF.